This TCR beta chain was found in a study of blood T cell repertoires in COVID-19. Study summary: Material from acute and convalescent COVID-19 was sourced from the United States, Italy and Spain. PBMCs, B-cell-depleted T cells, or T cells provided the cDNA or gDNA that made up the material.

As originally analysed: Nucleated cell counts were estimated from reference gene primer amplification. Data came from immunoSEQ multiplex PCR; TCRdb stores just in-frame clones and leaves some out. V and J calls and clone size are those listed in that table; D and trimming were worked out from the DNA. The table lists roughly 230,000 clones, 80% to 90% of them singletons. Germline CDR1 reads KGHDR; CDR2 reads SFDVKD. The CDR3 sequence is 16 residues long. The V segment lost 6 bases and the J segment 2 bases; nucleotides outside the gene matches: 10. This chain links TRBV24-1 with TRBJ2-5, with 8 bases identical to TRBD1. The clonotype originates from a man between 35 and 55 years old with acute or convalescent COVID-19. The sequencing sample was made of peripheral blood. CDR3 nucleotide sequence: TGTGCCACCAGTTTAAGAGGACAGGGAGGTCAAGAGACCCAGTACTTC. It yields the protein CATSLRGQGGQETQYF.